This TCR beta chain was sequenced in a study of cytomegalovirus exposure and HLA in healthy donors. General study results and limits: Most TCR sequences showed up rarely, but some public TCRs showed up in many donors.

With 60 Vbeta and 13 Jbeta primers, the PCR was carried out. Generated by immunoSEQ multiplex PCR, the TCRdb table keeps only in-frame clones and is missing some. The sample comprises fewer than 250,000 clones, about four fifths of which are singletons, and 10% rests with the top ten. Note on this clone: Its antigen is currently unknown.

V trimming: 8 bases; J trimming: 0 bases; junction bases outside the gene matches: 3. CDR3 length: 14 amino acids. The germline gives CDR1 SNHLY, CDR2 FYNNEI. The chain uses TRBV2 and TRBJ2-1; 8 bases map to TRBD1. The sequenced sample consisted of PBMCs. The TCR comes from a woman between 50 and 59 years old in good health and CMV-seropositive. As DNA, the CDR3 is TGTGCCAGCTCCGACAGGGGCTCCTACAATGAGCAGTTCTTC. Translated, it gives CASSDRGSYNEQFF.